Each of the 14 T cell receptor beta chains below was sequenced from the same sample in a study of control samples from healthy donors and cancer patients. Here immunoSEQ multiplex PCR was the method, and the copy in TCRdb shows in-frame clones only, minus some. The data contain about 59,000 clones, more than 75% of them seen just once; the ten biggest clones take up roughly 13%. Sequencing input: PBMCs. The receptors stem from an older woman with lung cancer.

The chain joins TRBV18 to TRBJ1-5, with 9 bases matching TRBD1. With V trimmed by 6 bases and J by 4 bases, 4 bases remained unmatched. The length of the CDR3 is 14 residues. Germline values: CDR1 KGHSH, CDR2 LQKENI. In DNA form, the CDR3 reads TGTGCCAGCTCGCCAGGGACAGGGAATCAGCCCCAGCATTTT. Translating gives CASSPGTGNQPQHF.

This rearrangement joins TRBV5-1 to TRBJ2-5; possible D gene TRBD1, 7 bases. The CDR3 loop spans 14 amino acids. The V and J ends lost 4 bases and 3 bases respectively, with 13 bases between them. Germline lookup yields CDR1 SGHRS and CDR2 YFSETQ. The CDR3 coding sequence is TGCGCCAGCAGCCCTCAGGGGGGCGAAGAGACCCAGTACTTC. This translates into CASSPQGGEETQYF.

The chain recombines TRBV7-3 with TRBJ1-1; D unclear. Germline CDR1 reads SGHTA; CDR2 reads FQGTGA. The CDR3 has 13 residues. Trimming removed 6 bases at V and 3 bases at J, with 11 bases between. CDR3 in amino acids: CASSLSRDTEAFF. The CDR3 DNA is TGTGCCAGCAGTTTATCCCGGGACACTGAAGCTTTCTTT.

The chain has TRBV27 and TRBJ1-3; D call uncertain. Germline V gene lookup returns CDR1 MNHEY and CDR2 SMNVEV (reference sequence). The CDR3 loop spans 13 amino acids. Trimming took off 8 bases at V and 3 bases at J, with 11 bases between the two ends. The CDR3 here is CASWKVGGNTIYF. The CDR3 region has the DNA TGTGCCAGCTGGAAGGTTGGTGGAAACACCATATATTTT.

A few counts support this clone. The rearrangement links TRBV6-5 to TRBJ1-4, with TRBD1 identical over 9 bases. The CDR3 consists of 14 residues. Germline loops: CDR1 MNHEY, CDR2 SVGAGI. J was trimmed by 8 bases and V by 6 bases; bases with no gene match: 7. CDR3 amino acids: CASRQGARREKLFF. CDR3 bases: TGTGCCAGCAGACAGGGGGCGAGGAGAGAAAAACTGTTTTTT.

The chain combines TRBV12-5 with TRBJ2-1; D may be TRBD2 (6 bases). The V gene lost 0 bases and the J gene lost 2 bases, with 14 bases spanning the gap. CDR3 size: 17 residues. CDR1 and CDR2 from the germline V gene are LGHNT and FRNRAP. The CDR3 coding sequence is TGTGCTAGTGGTTTGGTACTCGGAGGGGCAACCTACAATGAGCAGTTCTTC. It specifies CASGLVLGGATYNEQFF.

This chain connects TRBV28 to TRBJ2-2; the match to TRBD1 covers 11 bases. The V gene end was trimmed by 7 bases and the J gene end by 4 bases; junction bases not matched to a gene: 8. The CDR3 covers 16 residues. The germline gives CDR1 MDHEN, CDR2 SYDVKM. For the CDR3, the DNA is TGTGCCAGCATCACAACCGGGACAGGGGGCACCGGGGAGCTGTTTTTT. Protein sequence: CASITTGTGGTGELFF.

The chain links TRBV28 to TRBJ1-2; D remains ambiguous. This CDR3 contains 12 residues. V gave up 3 bases and J gave up 8 bases, with 10 bases separating them. CDR1 and CDR2 (germline): MDHEN, SYDVKM. CDR3 protein: CASSLEARGYTF. In DNA, the CDR3 is TGTGCCAGCAGTTTGGAGGCCCGAGGCTACACCTTC.

This clone was observed a handful of times. The chain links TRBV10-1 to TRBJ2-6; perhaps TRBD1 as D (5 bases). In germline, CDR1 is WNHNN, CDR2 SYGVQD (reference sequence). The CDR3 length is 17 residues. Trimming pared 10 bases from V and 1 base from J, leaving 20 bases between. CDR3 residues: CATTRTSRSSGANVLTF. Written as DNA, the CDR3 is TGCGCCACGACAAGGACAAGCCGGTCTTCTGGGGCCAACGTCCTGACTTTC.

This clone has a single count. As DNA, the CDR3 is TGTGCCAGCAGTTTGGCGGAAACTAGAAACACCATATATTTT. It specifies CASSLAETRNTIYF. V and J are TRBV28 and TRBJ1-3; D remains unclear. CDR1 and CDR2 from the germline V gene are MDHEN and SYDVKM. The CDR3 covers 14 residues. The V end was cut by 3 bases, the J end by 5 bases, with 11 bases between.

The chain links TRBV10-3 to TRBJ2-1; 9 bases align to TRBD2. CDR1 and CDR2 from the germline V gene are ENHRY and SYGVKD. V lost 6 bases, J lost 3 bases, and 6 bases stayed unmatched. This CDR3 region has 15 residues. This CDR3 reads CAISDSSGNYNEQFF. The CDR3 DNA reads TGTGCCATCAGCGATTCTAGCGGGAACTACAATGAGCAGTTCTTC.

The chain combines TRBV5-4 with TRBJ2-2; 7 nucleotides align to TRBD2. CDR1 is SGHNT, CDR2 YYREEE, per germline (reference sequence). Losses at the gene ends were 2 bases for V and 0 bases for J; bases not matched to a gene: 4. The CDR3 is made up of 16 amino acids. DNA of the CDR3: TGTGCCAGCAGCTTAGGACTAGTCGCGAACACCGGGGAGCTGTTTTTT. It specifies CASSLGLVANTGELFF.

This chain joins TRBV15 and TRBJ1-1; D gene unclear. Looked up from germline, CDR1 is LNHNV and CDR2 is YYDKDF (reference sequence). Trimming took 0 bases from V and 7 from J, leaving 15 bases between them. This CDR3 spans 15 amino acids. The CDR3 spells CATSRDPSSESEAFF. In DNA, the CDR3 is TGTGCCACCAGCAGAGATCCATCTTCGGAGAGTGAAGCTTTCTTT.

Only one count was recorded for this clone. This chain uses TRBV11-2 with TRBJ1-1, with D possibly being TRBD1 (5 bases). This CDR3 is built from 15 residues. V was pared by 3 bases and J by 8 bases, with 19 bases between. Germline V gene data show CDR1 as SGHAT and CDR2 as FQNNGV. Here the CDR3 reads CASSFPGRILGEAFF. CDR3 bases: TGTGCCAGCAGCTTTCCGGGACGGATACTTGGAGAAGCTTTCTTT.